The 28 T cell receptor beta chains reported below all come from one sample, sequenced in a study of metastatic and nonmetastatic thyroid tumors. Thyroid surgery was performed in patients who had received no treatment beforehand. TCRdb re-called clones from the PCR reads using MiXCR. The sample consists of 20,000 to 25,000 clones, 36% of them appearing once. The material sequenced was blood. These receptors all stem from a male donor with papillary thyroid cancer or a benign thyroid nodule (not recorded which). Some clones in this sample may be carry-over from other donors' samples.

The chain uses TRBV24-1 and TRBJ2-2; the D is unclear. V lost 4 bases and J 8 bases, leaving 10 bases between the germline ends. Germline V CDR1 and CDR2: KGHDR, SFDVKD. CDR3 length: 13 residues. The CDR3 spells CATSEPNLGELFF. The CDR3 DNA reads as TGTGCCACCAGTGAACCGAATCTAGGGGAGCTGTTTTTT.

This clone is labeled as medium-sized. This chain joins TRBV11-2 and TRBJ1-4, with D possibly TRBD1 on 5 matching bases. Germline-derived CDR1 and CDR2 are SGHAT and FQNNGV. The ends were cut back, 5 bases at V and 4 bases at J, with 8 bases in the middle. This CDR3 has 13 residues. The CDR3 here is CASSKGINEKLFF. For the CDR3, the DNA is TGTGCCAGCAGCAAGGGGATTAATGAAAAACTGTTTTTT.

This clone was counted between two and nine times. The chain has TRBV25-1 and TRBJ2-7; 7 bases are shared with TRBD2. V lost 2 bases, J lost 5 bases, and 0 bases stayed unmatched. The V gene's germline CDR1 is MGHDK and CDR2 SYGVNS. CDR3 size: 12 residues. In nucleotides, the CDR3 is TGTGCCAGCAGTGAAGCGGGGGACGAGCAGTACTTC. Translation: CASSEAGDEQYF.

The chain is built from TRBV6-1 and TRBJ2-7, with D hard to call. The CDR3 covers 12 residues. V dropped 6 bases and J dropped 4 bases, with 10 bases sitting between them. Germline V gene lookup returns CDR1 MNHNS and CDR2 SASEGT. The CDR3 nucleotides are TGTGCCAGCAGCGCTCTCGGGTACGAGCAGTACTTC. Translated: CASSALGYEQYF.

This clone was detected a few times. This rearrangement joins TRBV28 to TRBJ2-7, with D possibly being TRBD1 (5 bases). V was trimmed by 5 bases and J by 5 bases, leaving 10 bases between them. The CDR3 is 12 amino acids. The germline gives CDR1 MDHEN, CDR2 SYDVKM. The CDR3 spells CASSIQQDEQYF. CDR3 DNA: TGTGCCAGCAGTATCCAACAGGACGAGCAGTACTTC.

The chain recombines TRBV3-1 with TRBJ2-7; 7 bases map to TRBD2. The V gene end was trimmed by 0 bases and the J gene end by 1 base; junction bases not matched to a gene: 9. The germline V gene has CDR1 LGHDT and CDR2 YNNKEL (reference sequence). This CDR3 comprises 17 residues. CDR3 sequence reads: CASSQDWGSGRSYEQYF. Here the CDR3 DNA reads TGTGCCAGCAGCCAAGATTGGGGTAGCGGGCGGTCCTACGAGCAGTACTTC.

In its sample, this clone is medium-sized. The chain employs TRBV20-1 and TRBJ1-3, with D perhaps matching TRBD1 (5 bases). Between the trimmed V and J ends, which lost 2 bases and 3 bases, there was a span of 11 bases. The CDR3 is 14 amino acids. The germline V gene has CDR1 DFQATT and CDR2 SNEGSKA (reference sequence). The CDR3 is CSARLGGGGNTIYF. The CDR3 DNA reads TGCAGTGCTAGATTGGGTGGGGGTGGAAACACCATATATTTT.

This clone was detected ten times or more. This likely comes from a read error, as the CDR3 has no conserved phenylalanine or tryptophan at its end. The chain employs TRBV28 and TRBJ2-1, with 8 positions matching TRBD2. The CDR3 runs to 14 residues. Germline V gene lookup returns CDR1 MDHEN and CDR2 SYDVKM. The V gene end was trimmed by 7 bases and the J gene end by 0 bases; junction bases not matched to a gene: 2. In DNA form, the CDR3 reads TGTGCCAGCACAAGCGGGAGCTCCTACAATGAGCAGTTCGTC. Translating it yields CASTSGSSYNEQFV.

This clone was counted many times. The CDR3 nucleotides read TGTGCCAGCAGCACTCACACCACCGGGGAGCTGTTTTTT. This encodes CASSTHTTGELFF. The V and J genes are TRBV11-3 and TRBJ2-2; D unresolved. Germline CDR1 reads SGHNT; CDR2 reads YENEEA. This CDR3 spans 13 amino acids. V gave up 5 bases and J gave up 4 bases, with 8 bases separating them.

This chain connects TRBV12-3 or TRBV12-4 to TRBJ2-1; no clear D. CDR3 length: 15 residues. V dropped 6 bases and J dropped 0 bases, with 12 bases sitting between them. The CDR3 nucleotides are TGTGCCAGCAGCAAAGACACTCGCTCCTACAATGAGCAGTTCTTC. This translates into CASSKDTRSYNEQFF.

In this sample, this clone turned up a few times. V and J are TRBV6-2 or TRBV6-3 and TRBJ2-3, with 7 bases matching TRBD1. The V gene's germline CDR1 is MNHEY and CDR2 SVGEGT. V was pared by 8 bases and J by 2 bases, with 4 bases of the junction left unmatched. CDR3 length equals 13 residues. The DNA for the CDR3 is TGTGCCAGCCTGGGACAGAACACAGATACGCAGTATTTT. This codes for CASLGQNTDTQYF.

By proportion, this clone is medium-sized. This chain joins TRBV2 and TRBJ2-1; 12 bases fit TRBD2. Germline loops: CDR1 SNHLY, CDR2 FYNNEI. V gave up 6 bases and J gave up 5 bases; unmatched junction bases: 11. This CDR3 is built from 17 residues. The CDR3 nucleotides read TGTGCCAGCAGAGCCTTTTTACTAGCGGGAGGTAACAATGAGCAGTTCTTC. Protein: CASRAFLLAGGNNEQFF.

This clone was counted ten times or more. This is likely a read error, given that the CDR3 carries no conserved phenylalanine or tryptophan at its end. The chain is built from TRBV20-1 and TRBJ2-1, with a weak D call TRBD2 (6 bases). Trimming left V 3 bases short and J 0 bases short, with 18 bases between. Germline CDR1 reads DFQATT; CDR2 reads SNEGSKA (reference sequence). The CDR3 is 17 residues long. For the CDR3, the DNA is TGCAGTGCTAGTCGCCCGAGGGACTCGAGCTCCTACAATGAGCAGTTCGTC. Its translation is CSASRPRDSSSYNEQFV.

The chain links TRBV30 to TRBJ1-2, with a weak D call TRBD1 (5 bases). The CDR3 runs 14 residues. Trimming removed 2 bases from V and 4 bases from J, with 14 bases in between. The V gene's germline CDR1 is GTSNPN and CDR2 SVGIG (reference sequence). In nucleotides, the CDR3 is TGTGCCTGGAGTATAGACAGCCCGTCCTATGGCTACACCTTC. As protein: CAWSIDSPSYGYTF.

The sample holds many counts of this clone. The genes are TRBV24-1 and TRBJ1-1, with 9 nucleotides matching TRBD1. The junction had 3 bases not matched to a gene; V was cut back by 4 bases and J by 4 bases. The germline V gene has CDR1 KGHDR and CDR2 SFDVKD. This CDR3 contains 14 residues. CDR3 in DNA: TGTGCCACCAGTGACGTGACAGGGGGCACTGAAGCTTTCTTT. Protein: CATSDVTGGTEAFF.

This clone qualifies as medium-sized. This chain connects TRBV12-3 or TRBV12-4 to TRBJ2-5; TRBD1 aligns across 9 bases. Trimming took 5 bases from V and 5 from J; bases not matched to a gene: 3. The CDR3 is 13 residues long. The CDR3 DNA sequence: TGTGCCAGCAGTGGACAGGGGTGGGAGACCCAGTACTTC. Its protein product is CASSGQGWETQYF.

The chain employs TRBV20-1 and TRBJ2-1, with D perhaps assigned TRBD1 or TRBD2 (5 bases each). The length of the CDR3 is 14 residues. V was shortened by 4 bases and J by 5 bases, with 15 bases between the two germline ends. From germline, CDR1 is DFQATT and CDR2 SNEGSKA (reference sequence). CDR3 sequence (DNA): TGCAGTGCTATTTGGGACGTCTGGCACAATGAGCAGTTCTTC. Protein product: CSAIWDVWHNEQFF.

The V and J genes are TRBV6-4 and TRBJ2-2; 7 bases line up with TRBD2. The germline CDR1 and CDR2 sequences are MRHNA and SNTAGT. This CDR3 is 13 amino acids long. Trimming at V came to 2 bases and at J to 6 bases, leaving 0 bases not matched to a gene. Here the CDR3 reads CASSDGGAGELFF. The CDR3 DNA reads as TGTGCCAGCAGTGACGGGGGGGCCGGGGAGCTGTTTTTT.

This clone came up a few times. The gene calls are TRBV12-3 or TRBV12-4 and TRBJ1-1, with no clear D. Trimming pared 6 bases from V and 0 bases from J, leaving 14 bases between. This CDR3 has 15 amino acids. DNA for the CDR3: TGTGCCAGCAGACTATCCTTGGAGGTGAACACTGAAGCTTTCTTT. Translated: CASRLSLEVNTEAFF.

This clone showed up just a few times. The chain links TRBV7-9 to TRBJ1-4; D call uncertain. The CDR3 spans 14 residues. Germline CDR1 and CDR2: SEHNR and FQNEAQ (reference sequence). The germline V and J ends were trimmed by 2 bases and 6 bases, with 10 bases remaining between them. The CDR3 sequence: CASSLRREDEKLFF. The CDR3 DNA follows: TGTGCCAGCAGCTTAAGGAGGGAGGATGAAAAACTGTTTTTT.

J is TRBJ2-7 and V is TRBV7-2; 7 nucleotides align to TRBD1. The CDR3 sequence is 14 residues long. The V gene end was trimmed by 3 bases and the J gene end by 6 bases; junction bases not matched to a gene: 8. The germline CDR1 and CDR2 sequences are SGHTA and FQGNSA. This CDR3 is CASSFTGASVEQYF. The CDR3 DNA reads TGTGCCAGCAGCTTTACAGGGGCCTCTGTCGAGCAGTACTTC.

This chain uses TRBV27 with TRBJ2-7; 7 nucleotides agree with TRBD2. CDR3 length equals 15 residues. J lost 3 bases, V lost 2 bases, and 7 bases had no gene match. The germline gives CDR1 MNHEY, CDR2 SMNVEV (reference sequence). CDR3 nucleotides: TGTGCCAGCAGTTTAGGAGCGGGACTTGTCTACGAGCAGTACTTC. Translating gives CASSLGAGLVYEQYF.

The V gene is TRBV13, the J gene TRBJ2-7, with unresolved D. V was cut by 5 bases and J by 3 bases, with 8 bases left in between. The CDR3 sequence is 12 residues long. Germline loops: CDR1 PRHDT, CDR2 FYEKMQ (reference sequence). CDR3 DNA sequence: TGTGCCAGCAGCAGTGACAACTACGAGCAGTACTTC. It translates to CASSSDNYEQYF.

The V call is TRBV12-3 or TRBV12-4, the J call TRBJ2-1, with D possibly TRBD2 on 5 matching bases. There are 14 residues in the CDR3. Trimming took off 1 base at V and 8 bases at J, with 12 bases between the two ends. The DNA for the CDR3 is TGTGCCAGCAGTTTAGGGATCGGGGATGATGAGCAGTTCTTC. It is translated as CASSLGIGDDEQFF.

By its share, this clone is medium-sized. DNA of the CDR3: TGTGCCAGCCGTCCTCCCCTTGGACAGATTAATTCACCCCTCCACTTT. This gives the protein CASRPPLGQINSPLHF. The chain combines TRBV7-8 with TRBJ1-6, with a weak D call TRBD1 (6 bases). In germline, CDR1 is SGHVS, CDR2 FQNEAQ. Trimming shortened V by 8 bases and J by 6 bases, and 20 bases separated the two germline ends. The CDR3 contains 16 residues.

V gene TRBV6-4 combines with J gene TRBJ1-1; 9 nucleotides agree with TRBD1. The trim removed 3 bases at V and 5 bases at J, leaving 10 bases unmatched. There are 16 residues in the CDR3. Germline V gives CDR1 MRHNA, CDR2 SNTAGT. CDR3 amino acids: CASSERGGQGGTEAFF. In DNA form, the CDR3 reads TGTGCCAGCAGTGAAAGGGGGGGACAGGGAGGGACTGAAGCTTTCTTT.

The rearrangement links TRBV11-3 to TRBJ2-3; possible D gene TRBD2, 6 bases. CDR1 SGHNT and CDR2 YENEEA come from the germline V gene. CDR3 size: 15 residues. Trimming stripped 1 base from V and 6 bases from J, with 14 bases between. The CDR3 DNA sequence: TGTGCCAGCAGCTTAGCCGGCGGGGCGGGGGATACGCAGTATTTT. The encoded protein is CASSLAGGAGDTQYF.

By its share, this clone is medium-sized (0.01 to 0.1%). The V gene is TRBV12-3 or TRBV12-4, the J gene TRBJ1-1, with 7 bases matching TRBD1. The V gene end was trimmed by 5 bases and the J gene end by 0 bases; junction bases not matched to a gene: 6. CDR3 length equals 15 residues. CDR3 residues: CASSQTGSLNTEAFF. CDR3 nucleotide sequence: TGTGCCAGCAGTCAGACAGGGTCTTTGAACACTGAAGCTTTCTTT.